The TCR beta chain under discussion was sequenced for a study of CD8 T cells in Susac syndrome. The count of this clonotype is one. Random-hexamer reverse transcription was applied to roughly 0.5 to 1 ug RNA. The amplification used immunoSEQ multiplex PCR on TCR beta CDR3; it spanned 54 Vbeta and 13 Jbeta. TCRdb fed the immunoSEQ multiplex PCR reads into MiXCR, producing one record per CDR3 protein. The profile shows roughly 60,000 distinct CDR3 sequences, roughly nine tenths of them singletons. The CDR3 is 17 residues long. The V and J ends lost 1 base and 5 bases, in that order; junction bases with no gene match: 11. Germline CDR1 is SEHNR and CDR2 is FQNEAQ (reference sequence).

The clonotype comes from a human donor in good health. V and J are TRBV7-9 and TRBJ2-5; 9 nucleotides line up with TRBD2. The sequencing input was CD8+ T cells from PBMCs. The CDR3 region has the DNA TGTGCCAGCAGCTTAGGTGCTAGCGGGGCGATAATTGAGACCCAGTACTTC. Protein sequence: CASSLGASGAIIETQYF.